The T cell receptor (beta chain) described here comes from a study of OX40 agonist ivuxolimab in advanced cancers. About the research overall: While on treatment, patients had intravenous ivuxolimab at 0.01 to 10 mg/kg every 2 weeks. Of the patients, three showed partial responses, one with hepatocellular carcinoma and two with cutaneous melanoma.

Whole-study findings and limits: At 0.1 to 3.0 mg/kg, CD4+ and CD8+ blood T cells expanded clonally by week 6. On average, CD8+ T cells had more expanded clones than CD4+.

Only one count was recorded for this clone. What it recognizes is unknown. The CDR3 consists of 14 residues. With V trimmed by 5 bases and J by 0 bases, 3 bases remained unmatched. From germline, CDR1 is SQVTM and CDR2 ANQGSEA. Some clones are missing from TCRdb's copy, which holds only in-frame ones; the method was immunoSEQ multiplex PCR. The sample carries more than 80,000 clones, 70% to 90% recorded once. The sample in question was CD4+ or CD8+ T cells sorted from blood, obtained in a trial of the OX40 agonist ivuxolimab. The rearrangement links TRBV29-1 to TRBJ2-3, with 9 bases aligning to TRBD2. This clonotype was obtained from an adult with an advanced solid tumor such as melanoma, head and neck, liver or kidney cancer. CDR3 sequence (DNA): TGCAGCGTTCATAGCGGGAGTAGCACAGATACGCAGTATTTT. It specifies CSVHSGSSTDTQYF.